These 32 T cell receptor beta chains were all obtained from the same sample, sequenced in a study of T cell responses to AZD1222 COVID-19 vaccine. Sequenced by immunoSEQ multiplex PCR; TCRdb stores in-frame clones only, minus some. This sample has about 110,000 clones, with roughly 89% found just once. Sequenced material: peripheral blood, taken 28 days after the second AZD1222 dose. The receptors here all came from an adult who received the AZD1222 COVID-19 vaccine.

This chain links TRBV2 with TRBJ1-4; D unresolved. The ends were cut back, 7 bases at V and 0 bases at J, with 15 bases in the middle. Per germline, CDR1 SNHLY and CDR2 FYNNEI. The CDR3 extends over 16 amino acids. DNA of the CDR3: TGTGCCAGCACCCCCTGGCCGGTTGCAACTAATGAAAAACTGTTTTTT. This sequence encodes CASTPWPVATNEKLFF.

This sequence joins TRBV12-3 or TRBV12-4 and TRBJ2-4; D uncertain. V dropped 3 bases and J dropped 9 bases, with 12 bases sitting between them. The CDR3 contains 13 residues. CDR3 in DNA: TGTGCCAGCAGTTTTGGTGGTGGAATCATTCAGTACTTC. Protein product: CASSFGGGIIQYF.

V usage is TRBV7-9 and J usage is TRBJ1-4; 7 bases fit TRBD1. V lost 2 bases, J lost 4 bases, and 7 bases stayed unmatched. Germline V lookup: CDR1 SEHNR, CDR2 FQNEAQ (reference sequence). The CDR3 extends over 16 amino acids. The CDR3 bases are TGTGCCAGCAGCTTACTAGGGACAGCAGATAATGAAAAACTGTTTTTT. This gives the protein CASSLLGTADNEKLFF.

This chain links TRBV15 with TRBJ1-4, with no clear D. V was clipped by 0 bases and J by 4 bases, with 15 bases between them. CDR1 is LNHNV, CDR2 YYDKDF, per germline (reference sequence). This CDR3 has 17 amino acids. CDR3 residues: CATSRDNEAANNEKLFF. CDR3 in DNA: TGTGCCACCAGCAGAGATAACGAGGCAGCCAATAATGAAAAACTGTTTTTT. Using reference TRBV15 and TRBJ1-4 for the parts outside the CDR3, the full variable domain is DAMVIQNPRYQVTQFGKPVTLSCSQTLNHNVMYWYQQKSSQAPKLLFHYYDKDFNNEADTPDNFQSRRPNTSFCFLDIRSPGLGDTAMYLCATSRDNEAANNEKLFFGSGTQLSVL.

This chain connects TRBV4-1 to TRBJ2-7, with 8 bases aligning to TRBD1. Germline trimming cut 3 bases from V and 7 bases from J; bases unmatched to any gene: 5. The CDR3 has 13 amino acids. The germline CDR1 and CDR2 sequences are MGHRA and YSYEKL. The CDR3 DNA reads as TGCGCCAGCAGCCACCAGGGGGCGCAGGAGCAGTACTTC. It is translated as CASSHQGAQEQYF.

This chain connects TRBV6-5 to TRBJ2-1; 7 bases are a match to TRBD1. The J segment lost 3 bases and the V segment lost 7 bases, leaving 3 bases of the junction unmatched. This CDR3 comprises 13 residues. Looked up from germline, CDR1 is MNHEY and CDR2 is SVGAGI. CDR3 sequence: CASKGAGYNEQFF. CDR3 in DNA: TGTGCCAGCAAGGGGGCTGGCTACAATGAGCAGTTCTTC.

This sequence joins TRBV5-6 and TRBJ1-2, with 11 positions matching TRBD1. V lost 1 base and J lost 5; bases outside the gene matches: 4. Germline values: CDR1 SGHDT, CDR2 YYEEEE. This CDR3 region has 15 residues. The CDR3 is CASSLRGQGVYGYTF. The CDR3, as DNA: TGTGCCAGCAGCTTGAGGGGACAGGGGGTGTATGGCTACACCTTC.

The V and J genes are TRBV2 and TRBJ2-7, with 13 bases matching TRBD2. The CDR3 contains 15 residues. The V segment lost 7 bases and the J segment 7 bases; nucleotides outside the gene matches: 10. Germline V gene sequence: CDR1 SNHLY, CDR2 FYNNEI. Here the CDR3 reads CASMGLAGPYGEQYF. CDR3 nucleotides: TGTGCCAGCATGGGACTAGCGGGACCCTATGGGGAGCAGTACTTC. Looking up the rest from reference TRBV2 and TRBJ2-7 gives the full variable domain: EPEVTQTPSHQVTQMGQEVILRCVPISNHLYFYWYRQILGQKVEFLVSFYNNEISEKSEIFDDQFSVERPDGSNFTLKIRSTKLEDSAMYFCASMGLAGPYGEQYFGPGTRLTVT.

This clone is classed as medium-sized (0.01 to 0.1%). The chain has TRBV5-4 and TRBJ1-1; no clear D. V shed 2 bases and J shed 0 bases, with 11 bases lying between them. The germline gives CDR1 SGHNT, CDR2 YYREEE (reference sequence). The length of the CDR3 is 15 residues. The CDR3 DNA follows: TGTGCCAGCAGCTTAGAACAGCAACTGAACACTGAAGCTTTCTTT. Its protein product is CASSLEQQLNTEAFF. The full variable domain, its missing parts supplied by reference TRBV5-4 and TRBJ1-1, is ETGVTQSPTHLIKTRGQQVTLRCSSQSGHNTVSWYQQALGQGPQFIFQYYREEENGRGNFPPRFSGLQFPNYSSELNVNALELDDSALYLCASSLEQQLNTEAFFGQGTRLTVV.

This clone was seen a single time. In DNA, the CDR3 is TGTGCCAGCTCACCACGAACAGGGGGAATTCATGAAAAACTGTTTTTT. The encoded protein is CASSPRTGGIHEKLFF. This sequence joins TRBV18 and TRBJ1-4; the match to TRBD1 covers 8 bases. The CDR3 runs 16 residues. Germline lookup yields CDR1 KGHSH and CDR2 LQKENI. Trimming cost V 1 base and J 6 bases; bases outside gene matches: 7. Using reference TRBV18 and TRBJ1-4 for the parts outside the CDR3, the full variable domain is NAGVMQNPRHLVRRRGQEARLRCSPMKGHSHVYWYRQLPEEGLKFMVYLQKENIIDESGMPKERFSAEFPKEGPSILRIQQVVRGDSAAYFCASSPRTGGIHEKLFFGSGTQLSVL.

The V gene is TRBV5-4, the J gene TRBJ2-2; tentative D call: TRBD2 (5 bases). Germline CDR1 and CDR2: SGHNT and YYREEE (reference sequence). This CDR3 contains 16 residues. The ends were cut back, 0 bases at V and 4 bases at J, with 13 bases in the middle. DNA for the CDR3: TGTGCCAGCAGCTTGGGGGATGAGGGCATCACCGGGGAGCTGTTTTTT. It specifies CASSLGDEGITGELFF.

The V and J genes are TRBV3-1 (or the pseudogene TRBV3-2) and TRBJ1-5, with D possibly TRBD1 on 6 matching bases. This CDR3 has 14 residues. Germline V gene data show CDR1 as LGHDT and CDR2 as YNNKEL (reference sequence). The ends were cut back, 1 base at V and 7 bases at J, with 11 bases in the middle. CDR3 nucleotides: TGTGCCAGCAGCCAAGGACAGGTCGGCCAGCCCCAGCATTTT. Translation: CASSQGQVGQPQHF.

The V and J genes are TRBV3-1 (or the pseudogene TRBV3-2) and TRBJ2-5; D remains ambiguous. CDR3 length: 14 residues. Trimming left V 2 bases short and J 5 bases short, with 12 bases between. Germline V gene sequence: CDR1 LGHDT, CDR2 YNNKEL (reference sequence). Here the CDR3 reads CASSQTSARETQYF. The CDR3 bases are TGTGCCAGCAGCCAAACCTCCGCACGGGAGACCCAGTACTTC.

The CDR3 reads CASSGGPDILNTEAFF. In DNA, the CDR3 is TGTGCCAGCAGCGGGGGACCGGATATCTTGAACACTGAAGCTTTCTTT. The J gene is TRBJ1-1, the V gene TRBV5-8; D is perhaps TRBD1 (5 bases). The length of the CDR3 is 16 residues. V shed 4 bases and J shed 0 bases, with 16 bases lying between them. Germline V lookup: CDR1 SGHTS, CDR2 YDEGEE. The entire variable domain, with the rest obtained from reference TRBV5-8 and TRBJ1-1, is as follows: EAGVTQSPTHLIKTRGQQATLRCSPISGHTSVYWYQQALGLGLQFLLWYDEGEERNRGNFPPRFSGRQFPNYSSELNVNALELEDSALYLCASSGGPDILNTEAFFGQGTRLTVV.

This sequence joins TRBV3-1 (or the pseudogene TRBV3-2) and TRBJ1-2; D perhaps matches TRBD1 (5 bases). CDR3 length: 14 amino acids. Germline assignment: CDR1 LGHDT and CDR2 YNNKEL (reference sequence). V was clipped by 3 bases and J by 7 bases, with 15 bases between them. The chain's CDR3 is CASSHPGRGVGYTF. The CDR3 region has the DNA TGTGCCAGCAGCCATCCGGGACGGGGGGTTGGCTACACCTTC.

This chain uses TRBV24-1 with TRBJ1-5; possibly TRBD1 for D (5 bases). The V gene's germline CDR1 is KGHDR and CDR2 SFDVKD. Trimming cost V 3 bases and J 15 bases, with 17 bases left between them. The CDR3 covers 13 residues. CDR3 in DNA: TGTGCCACCAGTGATAATAGGGGAGGGGTTCGGCATTTT. Translation: CATSDNRGGVRHF.

This clone was detected once. V usage is TRBV7-9 and J usage is TRBJ2-7; 12 bases align to TRBD2. V lost 5 bases to trimming and J lost 2 bases; unmatched junction nucleotides: 7. The CDR3 totals 16 residues. Germline assignment: CDR1 SEHNR and CDR2 FQNEAQ (reference sequence). The CDR3 here is CASSPTSGRPTYEQYF. The CDR3 nucleotides read TGTGCCAGCAGCCCCACTAGCGGGAGGCCAACCTACGAGCAGTACTTC.

This sequence joins TRBV28 and TRBJ1-2; 7 bases match TRBD1. CDR1 MDHEN and CDR2 SYDVKM come from the germline V gene. This CDR3 region has 14 residues. The V and J ends lost 2 bases and 6 bases, in that order; junction bases with no gene match: 6. CDR3: CASSLPWQGDGYTF. The CDR3, as DNA: TGTGCCAGCAGTTTACCTTGGCAGGGGGATGGCTACACCTTC.

The V gene is TRBV7-9, the J gene TRBJ1-2; maybe TRBD1 (5 bases). V shed 2 bases and J shed 6 bases, with 16 bases lying between them. CDR3 length: 15 amino acids. Germline V gene sequence: CDR1 SEHNR, CDR2 FQNEAQ (reference sequence). The CDR3 loop reads CASSLQAGLYDGYTF. CDR3 coding DNA: TGTGCCAGCAGCTTACAGGCGGGGCTCTATGATGGCTACACCTTC.

The chain joins TRBV11-1 to TRBJ1-1; D is unclear. V lost 3 bases and J lost 4, with 6 bases in between. The germline gives CDR1 SGHAT, CDR2 FQDESV (reference sequence). The CDR3 runs to 12 residues. CDR3 in amino acids: CASSFMATEAFF. The CDR3 coding sequence is TGTGCCAGCAGCTTTATGGCCACTGAAGCTTTCTTT.

The chain recombines TRBV12-2 with TRBJ2-7; TRBD1, the table's D call, lacks a check against the DNA. TRBV12-2 is a pseudogene. There are 17 residues in the CDR3. The CDR3 nucleotides read TGTGCAAGTCGCTTAGGTCACCCGGGACAGGGAATCTACGGGCAGTACTTC. Its protein is CASRLGHPGQGIYGQYF.

The chain uses TRBV3-1 (or the pseudogene TRBV3-2) and TRBJ2-2; no clear D. The ends were cut back, 2 bases at V and 6 bases at J, with 4 bases in the middle. CDR1 is LGHDT and CDR2 is YNNKEL in the germline V gene (reference sequence). CDR3 length: 12 amino acids. In nucleotides, the CDR3 is TGTGCCAGCAGCCAATTGGCCGGGGAGCTGTTTTTT. It codes for CASSQLAGELFF.

V is TRBV7-6 and J is TRBJ1-5; perhaps TRBD1 as D (5 bases). There are 13 residues in the CDR3. Looked up from germline, CDR1 is SGHVS and CDR2 is FNYEAQ. V was shortened by 11 bases and J by 5 bases, with 16 bases between the two germline ends. The CDR3: CAVGKGMDQPQHF. DNA for the CDR3: TGTGCCGTCGGTAAGGGGATGGATCAGCCCCAGCATTTT. Drawing the rest from reference TRBV7-6 and TRBJ1-5, the complete variable domain is GAGVSQSPRYKVTKRGQDVALRCDPISGHVSLYWYRQALGQGPEFLTYFNYEAQQDKSGLPNDRFSAERPEGSISTLTIQRTEQRDSAMYRCAVGKGMDQPQHFGDGTRLSIL.

CDR3 region: CASSLASTGYTEAFF. In nucleotides, the CDR3 is TGTGCCAGCAGCTTAGCCTCTACAGGGTACACTGAAGCTTTCTTT. The rearrangement joins TRBV7-6 to TRBJ1-1; D may be TRBD1 (6 bases). V gave up 0 bases and J gave up 3 bases, with 11 bases separating them. The CDR3 spans 15 residues. The germline CDR1 and CDR2 sequences are SGHVS and FNYEAQ.

The rearrangement joins TRBV2 to TRBJ2-1; TRBD2 agrees at 8 bases. The junction had 11 bases not matched to a gene; V was cut back by 1 base and J by 12 bases. CDR3 length: 15 residues. Germline V gene lookup returns CDR1 SNHLY and CDR2 FYNNEI. CDR3 loop: CASSEGTSGYVVQFF. The CDR3 coding sequence is TGTGCCAGCAGTGAAGGTACTAGCGGTTACGTCGTGCAGTTCTTC.

V is TRBV12-3 or TRBV12-4 and J is TRBJ1-1; tentative D call: TRBD1 (5 bases). V was pared by 4 bases and J by 0 bases, with 6 bases between. This CDR3 has 13 residues. The CDR3 protein is CASSSQVNTEAFF. The CDR3 bases are TGTGCCAGCAGTTCACAGGTGAACACTGAAGCTTTCTTT.

The CDR3 sequence is CASSEGVGSYGYTF. CDR3 DNA sequence: TGTGCCAGCAGTGAAGGAGTGGGTTCCTATGGCTACACCTTC. V is TRBV2 and J is TRBJ1-2; D unresolved. V was pared by 1 base and J by 4 bases, with 10 bases between. The CDR3 runs 14 residues. Germline V CDR1 and CDR2: SNHLY, FYNNEI.

This clone was picked up one time. Different DNA sequences within this sample yield the same CDR3. The chain is built from TRBV6-2 or TRBV6-3 and TRBJ1-2; D gene ambiguous. This CDR3 comprises 12 residues. CDR1 and CDR2 from the germline V gene are MNHEY and SVGEGT. Trimming cost V 2 bases and J 3 bases, with 4 bases left between them. The CDR3 here is CASSYQYYGYTF. In nucleotides, the CDR3 is TGTGCCAGCAGTTACCAGTACTATGGCTACACCTTC.

The gene calls are TRBV3-1 (or the pseudogene TRBV3-2) and TRBJ2-3; no clear D gene. The CDR3 consists of 15 residues. Germline CDR1 reads LGHDT; CDR2 reads YNNKEL (reference sequence). V lost 1 base to trimming and J lost 4 bases, with 12 bases between them. The CDR3 bases are TGTGCCAGCAGCCAAGGTGTAGGGAAGCCAGATACGCAGTATTTT. Translated: CASSQGVGKPDTQYF.

V and J are TRBV19 and TRBJ1-2; no clear D. V dropped 5 bases and J dropped 0 bases, with 10 bases sitting between them. The CDR3 is made up of 14 amino acids. Germline values: CDR1 LNHDA, CDR2 SQIVND (reference sequence). The CDR3 nucleotides are TGTGCCAGTAGTGCATTGACAACTAACTATGGCTACACCTTC. Translated: CASSALTTNYGYTF.

The V gene is TRBV6-5, the J gene TRBJ2-3; 7 bases are a match to TRBD2. The length of the CDR3 is 14 residues. The J segment lost 6 bases and the V segment lost 7 bases, leaving 10 bases of the junction unmatched. Germline assignment: CDR1 MNHEY and CDR2 SVGAGI. CDR3 protein: CASIVGGRRDTQYF. The CDR3 DNA reads as TGTGCCAGCATTGTGGGCGGGAGACGTGATACGCAGTATTTT.

The J gene is TRBJ1-5, the V gene TRBV6-7; D gene ambiguous. TRBV6-7 is given ORF status, its function remaining uncertain. V was pared by 5 bases and J by 5 bases, with 4 bases between. The CDR3 is made up of 11 amino acids. CDR3 DNA: TGTGCCAGCAGTCCGTATCAGCCCCAGCATTTT. It yields the protein CASSPYQPQHF.